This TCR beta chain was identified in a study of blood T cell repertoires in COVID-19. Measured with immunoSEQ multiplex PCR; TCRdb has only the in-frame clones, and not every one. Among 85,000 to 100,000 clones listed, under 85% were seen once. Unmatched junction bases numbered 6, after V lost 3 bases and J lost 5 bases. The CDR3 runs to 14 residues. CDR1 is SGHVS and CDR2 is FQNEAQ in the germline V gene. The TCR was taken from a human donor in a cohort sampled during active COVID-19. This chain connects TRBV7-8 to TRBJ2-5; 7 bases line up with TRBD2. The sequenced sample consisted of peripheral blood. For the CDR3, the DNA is TGTGCCAGCAGCTTGGGAGCGGGGTTGGAGACCCAGTACTTC. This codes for CASSLGAGLETQYF. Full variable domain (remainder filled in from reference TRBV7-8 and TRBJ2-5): GAGVSQSPRYKVAKRGQDVALRCDPISGHVSLFWYQQALGQGPEFLTYFQNEAQLDKSGLPSDRFFAERPEGSVSTLKIQRTQQEDSAVYLCASSLGAGLETQYFGPGTRLLVL.